This T cell receptor (beta chain) was sequenced in a study of identical twins. Study outcomes and limitations: Models predicted too little out-of-frame TCR alpha sharing in monozygotic twins. Abundant beta clonotypes from cord blood bore fewer insertions; memory repertoires lacked this pattern. With beta out-of-frame sequences, excess sharing by twins was weaker.

There are a few counts of this clonotype. Its antigen is not identified. The donors were all healthy and Caucasian. This CDR3 has 16 amino acids. V shed 0 bases and J shed 3 bases, with 14 bases lying between them. Germline V lookup: CDR1 SGHRS, CDR2 YFSETQ. TCRdb processed the 5' RACE reads anew with MiXCR; each CDR3 protein has one entry. The data contain under 500,000 distinct CDR3 sequences, 13% to 15% of them singletons. These data also featured in a second study, about yellow fever vaccine responses in identical twins.

The gene calls are TRBV5-1 and TRBJ2-3; either TRBD1 or TRBD2 may fit D (6 bases each). The TCR was taken from a woman younger than 35 in good health. Source material: CD4+ T cells sorted from blood. In DNA form, the CDR3 reads TGCGCCAGCAGCTTGGTTACAGGGAGGAGTACAGATACGCAGTATTTT. Residues: CASSLVTGRSTDTQYF.